This T cell receptor beta chain came from a study of T cell repertoires in cytomegalovirus infection. In the case of this clonotype: The antigen remains unidentified.

Via MiXCR, TCRdb re-called the reads, giving one row per CDR3 protein. The table shows around 770,000 distinct CDR3 sequences, with around 29% occurring only once. The sample here was cultured CD8+ T cells from PBMCs, taken from culture after CMV antigen stimulation. The sequence derives from a human donor in good health (CMV status not recorded). Some clones in this sample may be carry-over from other donors' samples.

The CDR3 nucleotides are TGTGCCAGCAGGCCCGGACAGGGGCCAGGATCGGATGGCTACACCTTC. Translation: CASRPGQGPGSDGYTF. The chain is built from TRBV2 and TRBJ1-2, with 9 bases lining up with TRBD1. Germline V CDR1 and CDR2: SNHLY, FYNNEI. After removal of 6 bases from V and 6 bases from J, the junction contained 14 bases not matched to a gene. The CDR3 contains 16 residues.